Listed below are T cell receptor beta chains from one sample, sequenced in a study of blood T cell repertoires in COVID-19. Using immunoSEQ multiplex PCR, the repertoire was profiled, and TCRdb retains in-frame clones only, with some absent. The sample yields around 50,000 clones, 65% to 90% seen once. The sequencing sample was made of peripheral blood. The receptors here all came from a woman at least 80 years old with acute or convalescent COVID-19. Both conserved end residues are part of each CDR3. A D gene is named only where the DNA matches it firmly. Part of the rows lack a size; the others show once, few, many or a class for expanded clones.

J,D,V,size,CDR3,DNA
TRBJ1-2,.,TRBV19,.,CASSTGLAGYTF,TGTGCCAGTAGCACGGGACTGGCAGGCTACACCTTC
TRBJ2-5,.,TRBV25-1,.,CASSELQETQYF,TGTGCCAGCAGTGAATTACAAGAGACCCAGTACTTC
TRBJ2-5,.,TRBV28,.,CASSLTGWQETQYF,TGTGCCAGCAGTTTAACAGGCTGGCAAGAGACCCAGTACTTC
TRBJ2-7,TRBD1,TRBV3-1/TRBV3-2,.,CASSQRRGQGAREQYF,TGTGCCAGCAGCCAAAGGAGGGGACAGGGGGCGCGCGAGCAGTACTTC
TRBJ1-2,TRBD1,TRBV6-1,.,CASSGRTGKKDYGYTF,TGTGCCAGCAGTGGAAGGACAGGGAAAAAGGACTATGGCTACACCTTC
TRBJ2-5,TRBD2,TRBV5-5,.,CASSPRLAGGETQYF,TGTGCCAGCAGCCCTAGACTAGCGGGGGGTGAGACCCAGTACTTC
TRBJ1-4,.,TRBV7-2,.,CASSPGVAEKLFF,TGTGCCAGCAGCCCGGGGGTGGCGGAAAAACTGTTTTTT
TRBJ1-4,TRBD1,TRBV9,.,CASSVEIGGSEKLFF,TGTGCCAGCAGCGTAGAAATAGGGGGCTCTGAAAAACTGTTTTTT
TRBJ1-2,TRBD1,TRBV5-4,.,CASSIWGQISGYTF,TGTGCCAGCAGCATTTGGGGACAGATTTCTGGCTACACCTTC
TRBJ2-2,TRBD1,TRBV11-2,.,CASSSRTGANTGELFF,TGTGCCAGCAGCTCCAGGACAGGAGCGAACACCGGGGAGCTGTTTTTT
TRBJ1-5,.,TRBV7-2,.,CASSLATGSNQPQHF,TGTGCCAGCAGCTTAGCCACAGGGAGCAATCAGCCCCAGCATTTT
TRBJ1-1,.,TRBV11-2,.,CASSLGQGGTEAFF,TGTGCCAGCAGCTTAGGGCAGGGAGGAACTGAAGCTTTCTTT
TRBJ1-4,.,TRBV27,.,CASSLIKGGLVGQTNEKLFF,TGTGCCAGCAGTTTGATCAAGGGGGGGCTGGTCGGTCAGACTAATGAAAAACTGTTTTTT
TRBJ2-1,TRBD1,TRBV18,.,CASSPLQDRGSGNEQFF,TGTGCCAGCTCACCACTCCAGGACAGGGGTTCCGGCAATGAGCAGTTCTTC
TRBJ2-7,TRBD1,TRBV6-5,few,CASSYSGDSYEQYF,TGTGCCAGCAGTTACTCGGGGGACAGTTACGAGCAGTACTTC
TRBJ2-3,TRBD1,TRBV23-1,.,CANPGQGGDTQYF,TGCGCCAATCCGGGACAGGGAGGAGATACGCAGTATTTT
TRBJ1-1,.,TRBV6-1,.,CASSETGLGAGFTEAFF,TGTGCCAGCAGTGAAACTGGGCTAGGGGCTGGGTTCACTGAAGCTTTCTTT
TRBJ2-2,TRBD2,TRBV5-1,few,CASSLSGGLDLNTGELFF,TGCGCCAGCAGCTTGAGCGGGGGGCTTGACCTAAACACCGGGGAGCTGTTTTTT
TRBJ2-5,TRBD1,TRBV3-1/TRBV3-2,.,CASSQPGQGLETQYF,TGTGCCAGCAGCCAACCGGGACAGGGGTTGGAGACCCAGTACTTC
TRBJ1-4,.,TRBV11-2,.,CASSESGWEKLFF,TGTGCCAGCAGCGAAAGCGGGTGGGAAAAACTGTTTTTT
TRBJ1-4,.,TRBV7-9,once,CASSPQGQGEKLFF,TGTGCCAGCAGCCCACAGGGCCAGGGCGAAAAACTGTTTTTT
TRBJ1-1,.,TRBV5-1,.,CASSLEPGMNTEAFF,TGCGCCAGCAGCTTGGAGCCAGGAATGAACACTGAAGCTTTCTTT
TRBJ1-1,.,TRBV6-5,few,CATHTLQVMNTEAFF,TGTGCCACCCACACCCTACAGGTGATGAACACTGAAGCTTTCTTT
TRBJ1-1,.,TRBV2,.,CASSRDTLNTEAFF,TGTGCCAGCAGCCGGGACACCCTAAACACTGAAGCTTTCTTT
TRBJ1-4,.,TRBV12-3/TRBV12-4,.,CASSLRGGEKLFF,TGTGCCAGCAGTTTACGGGGGGGTGAAAAACTGTTTTTT
TRBJ1-1,.,TRBV11-2,.,CASSLEAFARGEAFF,TGTGCCAGCAGCTTAGAGGCATTCGCTAGGGGTGAAGCTTTCTTT
TRBJ1-2,TRBD1,TRBV5-1,.,CASSPGGTGGTYGYTF,TGCGCCAGCAGCCCGGGCGGGACAGGGGGTACCTATGGCTACACCTTC
TRBJ1-4,TRBD1,TRBV5-1,.,CASSTGQGAEKLFF,TGCGCCAGCAGCACAGGACAGGGCGCCGAAAAACTGTTTTTT
TRBJ2-7,.,TRBV21-1,.,CASPMRQGRTYEQYF,TGTGCCAGCCCAATGAGGCAGGGAAGGACCTACGAGCAGTACTTC
TRBJ1-5,.,TRBV2,.,CASSGARGNQPQHF,TGTGCCAGCAGTGGCGCCAGGGGCAATCAGCCCCAGCATTTT
TRBJ2-3,.,TRBV6-5,.,CASSGDLTSTDTQYF,TGTGCCAGCAGCGGGGACTTAACTAGCACAGATACGCAGTATTTT
TRBJ1-5,.,TRBV28,.,CASSRGGGSNQPQHF,TGTGCCAGCAGTCGGGGGGGCGGGAGCAATCAGCCCCAGCATTTT
TRBJ1-1,.,TRBV7-3,once,CASSTQENTEAFF,TGTGCCAGCAGCACACAGGAGAACACTGAAGCTTTCTTT
TRBJ1-4,TRBD1,TRBV2,.,CASSEIQGAGEKLFF,TGTGCCAGCAGTGAGATACAGGGGGCAGGTGAAAAACTGTTTTTT
TRBJ1-6,.,TRBV6-1,.,CASSERPPLHF,TGTGCCAGCAGTGAACGTCCACCCCTCCACTTT